Following are 5 T cell receptor beta chains from one sample sequenced in a study of blood T cell repertoires in COVID-19. The protocol was immunoSEQ multiplex PCR, while the TCRdb copy is restricted to in-frame clones and leaves out a portion. Of about 230,000 clones in the sample, about 80% were seen once. Sequenced sample: peripheral blood. The receptors come from a woman in her forties or fifties with acute or convalescent COVID-19.

The V gene is TRBV28, the J gene TRBJ1-1, with 7 positions matching TRBD1. This CDR3 is 15 amino acids long. Germline lookup yields CDR1 MDHEN and CDR2 SYDVKM. The trim removed 3 bases at V and 2 bases at J, leaving 6 bases unmatched. The CDR3 DNA reads as TGTGCCAGCAGTTTCATGGACAGGTACAACACTGAAGCTTTCTTT. It is translated as CASSFMDRYNTEAFF. Variable domain in full (rest from reference TRBV28 and TRBJ1-1): DVKVTQSSRYLVKRTGEKVFLECVQDMDHENMFWYRQDPGLGLRLIYFSYDVKMKEKGDIPEGYSVSREKKERFSLILESASTNQTSMYLCASSFMDRYNTEAFFGQGTRLTVV.

V is TRBV28 and J is TRBJ2-2; possibly TRBD1 for D (6 bases). V dropped 5 bases and J dropped 1 base, with 8 bases sitting between them. The CDR3 runs to 14 residues. The germline V gene has CDR1 MDHEN and CDR2 SYDVKM. This chain's CDR3 is CASSRDKNTGELFF. The CDR3 bases are TGTGCCAGCAGTCGGGACAAGAACACCGGGGAGCTGTTTTTT.

This sequence joins TRBV28 and TRBJ2-5; 9 bases fit TRBD1. The junction had 4 bases not matched to a gene; V was cut back by 7 bases and J by 4 bases. CDR3 size: 13 residues. CDR1 is MDHEN and CDR2 is SYDVKM in the germline V gene. In DNA, the CDR3 is TGTGCCAGCACCACGACAGGGGGAGAGACCCAGTACTTC. Protein sequence: CASTTTGGETQYF. Full variable domain (outside the CDR3, taken from reference TRBV28 and TRBJ2-5): DVKVTQSSRYLVKRTGEKVFLECVQDMDHENMFWYRQDPGLGLRLIYFSYDVKMKEKGDIPEGYSVSREKKERFSLILESASTNQTSMYLCASTTTGGETQYFGPGTRLLVL.

The chain recombines TRBV3-1 (or the pseudogene TRBV3-2) with TRBJ1-2; 7 bases align to TRBD1. Germline CDR1 is LGHDT and CDR2 is YNNKEL (reference sequence). The CDR3 covers 14 residues. Trimming at V came to 3 bases and at J to 4 bases, leaving 5 bases not matched to a gene. The CDR3 reads CASSHHRGFYGYTF. For the CDR3, the DNA is TGTGCCAGCAGCCACCACAGGGGATTCTATGGCTACACCTTC.

The chain couples TRBV7-6 to TRBJ1-5; 7 bases are shared with TRBD1. CDR3 length: 14 residues. Germline CDR1 reads SGHVS; CDR2 reads FNYEAQ. The J segment lost 4 bases and the V segment lost 4 bases, leaving 4 bases of the junction unmatched. CDR3 protein: CASSSGDSNQPQHF. The CDR3, as DNA: TGTGCCAGCAGCTCCGGGGACAGTAATCAGCCCCAGCATTTT.